This T cell receptor beta chain is from a study of T cell repertoires in cytomegalovirus infection. Across the whole study: An indication of both CMV infection and matching HLA type came from public TCR beta signatures.

Study-level findings and limits: Based on cumulative public TCR beta family frequency, carriers of CMV plus the relevant HLA were identified. HLA-C-restricted CMV-specific TCR beta clonotypes were dominant in the ex vivo response.

Many counts were recorded for this clonotype. The target antigen is unknown. TCRdb recomputed calls from the reads with MiXCR, one row per CDR3 protein. The sample includes fewer than 550,000 distinct CDR3 sequences, approximately 16% of them seen just once. This sequence originates from a human donor in good health (CMV status not recorded). Some clones in this sample may be carry-over from other donors' samples. Input material: CD8+ T cells from PBMCs.

The CDR3 is CASSYSGKGQFF. The CDR3 DNA sequence: TGCGCCAGCAGCTATAGCGGTAAGGGGCAGTTCTTC. The rearrangement links TRBV4-1 to TRBJ2-1; D is possibly TRBD2 (6 bases). Germline CDR1 MGHRA, CDR2 YSYEKL. The ends were cut back, 5 bases at V and 12 bases at J, with 14 bases in the middle. CDR3 length: 12 residues.